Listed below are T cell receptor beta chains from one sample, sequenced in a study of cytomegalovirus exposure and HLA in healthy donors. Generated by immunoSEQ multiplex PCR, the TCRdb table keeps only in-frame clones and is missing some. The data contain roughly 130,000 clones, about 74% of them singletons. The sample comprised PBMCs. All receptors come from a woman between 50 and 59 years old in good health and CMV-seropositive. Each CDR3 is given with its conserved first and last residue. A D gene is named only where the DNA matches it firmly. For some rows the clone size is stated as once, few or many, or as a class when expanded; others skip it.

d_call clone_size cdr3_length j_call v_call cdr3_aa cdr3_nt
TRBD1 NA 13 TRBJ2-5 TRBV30 CAWSETGLETQYF TGTGCCTGGAGTGAGACAGGGTTGGAGACCCAGTACTTC
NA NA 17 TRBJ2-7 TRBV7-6 CASSLAAAGDNSYEQYF TGTGCCAGCAGCTTAGCTGCGGCAGGGGATAATTCCTACGAGCAGTACTTC
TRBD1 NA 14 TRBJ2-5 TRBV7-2 CASTLTGVQETQYF TGTGCCAGCACCCTTACAGGGGTTCAAGAGACCCAGTACTTC
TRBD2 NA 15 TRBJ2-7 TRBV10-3 CAIGNSGGSAGEQYF TGTGCCATCGGGAATAGCGGGGGATCCGCTGGGGAGCAGTACTTC
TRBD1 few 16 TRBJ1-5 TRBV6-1 CASSGRDRHFNQPQHF TGTGCCAGCAGTGGCCGGGACAGGCATTTCAATCAGCCCCAGCATTTT
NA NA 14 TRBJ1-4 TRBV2 CASSRYGGNEKLFF TGTGCCAGCAGTCGGTACGGGGGAAATGAAAAACTGTTTTTT
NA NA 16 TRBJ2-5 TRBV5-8 CASSVGPRGFEETQYF TGTGCCAGCAGTGTGGGGCCCAGGGGATTTGAAGAGACCCAGTACTTC
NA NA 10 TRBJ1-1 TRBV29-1 CSVGDYRAFF TGCAGCGTTGGGGACTATCGGGCTTTCTTT
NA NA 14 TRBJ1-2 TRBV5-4 CASSLLSGNYGYTF TGTGCCAGCAGCTTGCTTTCCGGGAACTATGGCTACACCTTC
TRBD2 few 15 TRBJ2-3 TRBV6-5 CASSDSGGSTDTQYF TGTGCCAGCAGTGACTCGGGGGGGAGCACAGATACGCAGTATTTT
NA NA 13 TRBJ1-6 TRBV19 CASSSRQNSPLHF TGTGCCAGTAGTTCCAGACAGAATTCACCCCTCCACTTT
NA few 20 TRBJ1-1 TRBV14 CASSHLPFSTLGDGNTEAFF TGTGCCAGCAGCCACCTACCGTTCTCGACCTTGGGCGACGGGAACACTGAAGCTTTCTTT
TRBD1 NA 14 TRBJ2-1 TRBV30 CAWSSGTADNEQFF TGTGCCTGGAGCTCCGGGACAGCTGACAATGAGCAGTTCTTC
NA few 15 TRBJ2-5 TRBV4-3 CASSLQVGTEETQYF TGCGCCAGCAGCTTACAGGTGGGGACTGAGGAGACCCAGTACTTC
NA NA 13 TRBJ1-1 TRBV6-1 CASSEGDTTEAFF TGTGCCAGCAGTGAAGGGGACACCACTGAAGCTTTCTTT
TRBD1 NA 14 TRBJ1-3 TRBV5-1 CASRRDRVGNTIYF TGCGCCAGCAGGCGGGACAGGGTAGGAAACACCATATATTTT
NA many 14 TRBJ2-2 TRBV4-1 CASSQRGNTGELFF TGCGCCAGCAGCCAACGGGGGAACACCGGGGAGCTGTTTTTT
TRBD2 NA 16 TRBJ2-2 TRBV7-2 CASSLIAGGNTGELFF TGTGCCAGCAGCTTAATTGCGGGGGGGAACACCGGGGAGCTGTTTTTT
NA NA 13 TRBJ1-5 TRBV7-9 CASSRTGNQPQHF TGTGCCAGCAGCAGAACAGGGAATCAGCCCCAGCATTTT
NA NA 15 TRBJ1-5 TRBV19 CASSMGGRSNQPQHF TGTGCCAGTAGTATGGGAGGTCGTAGTAATCAGCCCCAGCATTTT
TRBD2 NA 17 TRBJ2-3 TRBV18 CASVRLAGDPSTDTQYF TGTGCCAGCGTTCGACTAGCGGGGGACCCTAGCACAGATACGCAGTATTTT
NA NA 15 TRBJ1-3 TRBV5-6 CASSLPRGAGNTIYF TGTGCCAGCAGCTTGCCCCGGGGGGCTGGAAACACCATATATTTT
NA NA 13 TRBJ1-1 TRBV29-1 CSAGGPGIGRAFF TGCAGCGCCGGGGGTCCGGGCATCGGCCGAGCTTTCTTT
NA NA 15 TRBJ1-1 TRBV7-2 CASSPQVARNTEAFF TGTGCCAGCAGCCCCCAGGTCGCCCGGAACACTGAAGCTTTCTTT
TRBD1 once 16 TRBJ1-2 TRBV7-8 CASSLEAGQGNYGYTF TGTGCCAGCAGCTTAGAGGCCGGACAGGGCAACTATGGCTACACCTTC
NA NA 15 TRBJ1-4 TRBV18 CASSPQGSFNEKLFF TGTGCCAGCTCACCGCAGGGGTCCTTTAATGAAAAACTGTTTTTT
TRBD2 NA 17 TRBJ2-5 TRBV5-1 CASSPGTSGGARETQYF TGCGCCAGCAGCCCTGGGACTAGCGGGGGGGCAAGAGAGACCCAGTACTTC
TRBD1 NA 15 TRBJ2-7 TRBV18 CASSPPETGVYEQYF TGTGCCAGCTCACCTCCCGAGACAGGGGTCTACGAGCAGTACTTC
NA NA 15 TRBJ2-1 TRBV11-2 CASSLGRHPYNEQFF TGTGCCAGCAGCTTGGGCAGGCACCCCTACAATGAGCAGTTCTTC
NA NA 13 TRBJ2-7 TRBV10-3 CAIGRDTAYEQYF TGTGCCATCGGACGGGACACCGCCTACGAGCAGTACTTC
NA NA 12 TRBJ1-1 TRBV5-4 CASSWGVTEAFF TGTGCCAGCAGCTGGGGAGTAACTGAAGCTTTCTTT
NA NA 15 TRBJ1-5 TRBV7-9 CARIREIYSNQPQHF TGTGCCAGAATCAGGGAAATTTATAGCAATCAGCCCCAGCATTTT
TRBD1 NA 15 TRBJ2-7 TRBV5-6 CASSLAPQGGYEQYF TGTGCCAGCAGCTTGGCCCCACAGGGGGGCTACGAGCAGTACTTC
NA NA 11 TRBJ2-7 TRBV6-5 CASRGPYEQYF TGTGCCAGCAGGGGCCCCTACGAGCAGTACTTC
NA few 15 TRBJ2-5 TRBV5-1 CASSRGGGQQETQYF TGCGCCAGCAGCCGAGGTGGCGGCCAACAAGAGACCCAGTACTTC
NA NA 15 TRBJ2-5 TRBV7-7 CASSLGVGAEETQYF TGTGCTAGCAGCTTAGGAGTGGGGGCCGAAGAGACCCAGTACTTC
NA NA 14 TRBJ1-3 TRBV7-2 CASSLGTVGNTIYF TGTGCCAGCAGCTTAGGGACAGTTGGAAACACCATATATTTT